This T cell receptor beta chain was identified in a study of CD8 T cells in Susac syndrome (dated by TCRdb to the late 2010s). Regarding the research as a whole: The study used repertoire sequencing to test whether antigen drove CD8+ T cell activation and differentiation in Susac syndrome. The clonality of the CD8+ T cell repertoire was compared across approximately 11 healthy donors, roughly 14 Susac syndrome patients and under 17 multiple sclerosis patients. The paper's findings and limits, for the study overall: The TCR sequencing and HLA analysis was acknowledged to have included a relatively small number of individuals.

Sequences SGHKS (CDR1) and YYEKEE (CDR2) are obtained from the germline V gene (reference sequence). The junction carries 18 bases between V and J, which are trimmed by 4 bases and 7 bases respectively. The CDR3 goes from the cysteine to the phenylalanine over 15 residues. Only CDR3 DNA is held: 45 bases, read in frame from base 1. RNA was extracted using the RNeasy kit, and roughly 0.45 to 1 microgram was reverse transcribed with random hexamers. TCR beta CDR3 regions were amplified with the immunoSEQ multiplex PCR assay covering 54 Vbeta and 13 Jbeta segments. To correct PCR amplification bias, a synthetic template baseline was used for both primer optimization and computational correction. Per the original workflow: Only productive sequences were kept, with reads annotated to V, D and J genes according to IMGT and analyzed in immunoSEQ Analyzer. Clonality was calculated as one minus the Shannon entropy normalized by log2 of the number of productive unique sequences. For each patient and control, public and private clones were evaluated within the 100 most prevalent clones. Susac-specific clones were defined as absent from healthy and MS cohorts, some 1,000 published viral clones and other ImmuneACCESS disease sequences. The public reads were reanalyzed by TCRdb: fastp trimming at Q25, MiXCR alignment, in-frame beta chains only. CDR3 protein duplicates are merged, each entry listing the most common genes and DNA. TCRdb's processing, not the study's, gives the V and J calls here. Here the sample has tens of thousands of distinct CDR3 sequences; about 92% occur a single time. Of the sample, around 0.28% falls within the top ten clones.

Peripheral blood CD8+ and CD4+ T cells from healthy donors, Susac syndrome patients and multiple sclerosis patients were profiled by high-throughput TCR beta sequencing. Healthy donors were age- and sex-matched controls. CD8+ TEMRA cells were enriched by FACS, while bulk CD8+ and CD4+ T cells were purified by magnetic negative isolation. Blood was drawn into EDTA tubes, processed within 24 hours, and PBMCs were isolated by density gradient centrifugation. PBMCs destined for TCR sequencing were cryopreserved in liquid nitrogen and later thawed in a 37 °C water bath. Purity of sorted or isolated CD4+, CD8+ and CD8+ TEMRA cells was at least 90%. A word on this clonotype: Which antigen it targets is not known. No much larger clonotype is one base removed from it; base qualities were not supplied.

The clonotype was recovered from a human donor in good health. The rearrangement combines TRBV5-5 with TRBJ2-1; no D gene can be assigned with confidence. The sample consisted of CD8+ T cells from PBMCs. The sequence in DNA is TGTGCCAGCAGCGACGACCCCCCGGAGCGTAATGAGCAGTTCTTC. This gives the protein CASSDDPPERNEQFF.